The next 23 T cell receptor beta chains were all read from a single sample in a study of beta chain features in type 1 diabetes. Their antigens are not known. Study observations and caveats: Shortening of TCRB CDR3s, moderate but significant, appeared in all four CD4+ subsets of Type 1 diabetes patients.

Reverse transcribing all isolated RNA meant expressed TCRB transcripts were sequenced. Clones were sequenced by immunoSEQ multiplex PCR, and TCRdb holds only the in-frame ones, with some missing. The table lists approximately 600,000 clones, about an eighth of them singletons. The specimen was naive CD4+ T cells from blood. These receptors were collected from a man aged 25 to 40 with type 1 diabetes.

The chain is built from TRBV5-1 and TRBJ2-7; 11 positions match TRBD1. CDR3 length: 15 amino acids. The J segment lost 5 bases and the V segment lost 0 bases, leaving 4 bases of the junction unmatched. Germline CDR1 and CDR2: SGHRS and YFSETQ. CDR3 region: CASSLAWGQGDEQYF. The CDR3, as DNA: TGCGCCAGCAGCTTGGCCTGGGGACAGGGGGACGAGCAGTACTTC.

The chain employs TRBV5-1 and TRBJ2-7, with 7 bases fitting TRBD2. Unmatched junction bases numbered 5, after V lost 0 bases and J lost 2 bases. CDR1 is SGHRS and CDR2 is YFSETQ in the germline V gene. The CDR3 totals 15 residues. The CDR3 bases are TGCGCCAGCAGCTTGGGGGCTAGCGGAACCTACGAGCAGTACTTC. It yields the protein CASSLGASGTYEQYF. Combining the CDR3 with reference TRBV5-1 and TRBJ2-7 gives the whole variable domain KAGVTQTPRYLIKTRGQQVTLSCSPISGHRSVSWYQQTPGQGLQFLFEYFSETQRNKGNFPGRFSGRQFSNSRSEMNVSTLELGDSALYLCASSLGASGTYEQYFGPGTRLTVT.

The table lists this clone with a few counts. The J gene is TRBJ2-7, the V gene TRBV28; TRBD1 might be the D (6 bases). Germline CDR1 MDHEN, CDR2 SYDVKM. Deletions cut 4 bases from V and 6 bases from J, with 28 bases between. The CDR3 runs 18 residues. The CDR3: CASSSSFNQGYLRREQYF. For the CDR3, the DNA is TGTGCCAGCAGTTCCTCCTTCAACCAGGGGTATCTACGGCGCGAGCAGTACTTC.

This rearrangement joins TRBV5-4 to TRBJ2-7; D remains unclear. CDR3 size: 17 residues. The germline V gene has CDR1 SGHNT and CDR2 YYREEE (reference sequence). V was clipped by 0 bases and J by 1 base, with 17 bases between them. Written as DNA, the CDR3 is TGTGCCAGCAGCTTGGCCTCTGGCAGGCCGATTTCCTACGAGCAGTACTTC. Protein product: CASSLASGRPISYEQYF. Full variable domain (remainder filled in from reference TRBV5-4 and TRBJ2-7): ETGVTQSPTHLIKTRGQQVTLRCSSQSGHNTVSWYQQALGQGPQFIFQYYREEENGRGNFPPRFSGLQFPNYSSELNVNALELDDSALYLCASSLASGRPISYEQYFGPGTRLTVT.

This clone showed up just a few times. This chain links TRBV9 with TRBJ1-6; no clear D. CDR1 SGDLS and CDR2 YYNGEE come from the germline V gene. V was trimmed by 3 bases and J by 7 bases, leaving 11 bases between them. The CDR3 is 14 residues long. The CDR3 DNA sequence: TGTGCCAGCAGCGCTAACAGCGAAAATTCACCCCTCCACTTT. Its protein product is CASSANSENSPLHF.

The chain employs TRBV30 and TRBJ2-3; 7 bases agree with TRBD1. Unmatched junction bases numbered 4, after V lost 2 bases and J lost 2 bases. Looked up from germline, CDR1 is GTSNPN and CDR2 is SVGIG (reference sequence). The CDR3 is made up of 14 amino acids. CDR3: CAWSRDSATDTQYF. The CDR3 DNA reads as TGTGCCTGGAGTCGGGACAGCGCCACAGATACGCAGTATTTT.

In this sample, this clone turned up a few times. V is TRBV15 and J is TRBJ2-5; D is possibly TRBD2 (5 bases). Germline V lookup: CDR1 LNHNV, CDR2 YYDKDF (reference sequence). CDR3 length: 15 residues. V lost 0 bases and J lost 2, with 10 bases in between. CDR3 loop: CATSRDVGRQETQYF. In nucleotides, the CDR3 is TGTGCCACCAGCAGAGATGTAGGGAGACAAGAGACCCAGTACTTC.

This chain links TRBV9 with TRBJ2-1, with D tentatively TRBD1 or TRBD2 (5 bases each). V lost 4 bases to trimming and J lost 2 bases, with 10 bases between them. CDR3 length equals 14 residues. In germline, CDR1 is SGDLS, CDR2 YYNGEE. The CDR3: CASSRGDTYNEQFF. The DNA of the CDR3 is TGTGCCAGCAGCCGGGGCGATACCTACAATGAGCAGTTCTTC.

The gene calls are TRBV7-6 and TRBJ2-7; 9 bases are a match to TRBD1. The CDR3 contains 15 residues. V lost 5 bases and J lost 3; bases outside the gene matches: 8. Germline V CDR1 and CDR2: SGHVS, FNYEAQ. The CDR3 is CASSHPGTGNYEQYF. The CDR3 nucleotides are TGTGCCAGCAGCCATCCCGGGACAGGGAACTACGAGCAGTACTTC.

This clone was detected a few times. The chain couples TRBV10-3 to TRBJ1-5; D is unresolved. The germline V gene has CDR1 ENHRY and CDR2 SYGVKD. CDR3 length equals 14 residues. V lost 4 bases, J lost 0 bases, and 7 bases lay in between. The CDR3 nucleotides are TGTGCCATCAGTGGAACTGGTAGCAATCAGCCCCAGCATTTT. This codes for CAISGTGSNQPQHF.

The V and J genes are TRBV5-1 and TRBJ1-2, with a tentative D call TRBD1 (6 bases). The germline V and J ends were trimmed by 0 bases and 5 bases, with 17 bases remaining between them. The length of the CDR3 is 16 residues. From germline, CDR1 is SGHRS and CDR2 YFSETQ. The CDR3 spells CASSLEQGQSHYGYTF. The CDR3 DNA reads TGCGCCAGCAGCTTGGAGCAGGGGCAGTCGCATTATGGCTACACCTTC.

In its sample, this clone was seen a few times. CDR3 sequence (DNA): TGCAGCGTTGAGGGGACAGGGCTTTACGAGCAGTACTTC. It specifies CSVEGTGLYEQYF. V usage is TRBV29-1 and J usage is TRBJ2-7, with 9 bases fitting TRBD1. With V trimmed by 3 bases and J by 4 bases, 4 bases remained unmatched. The CDR3 is 13 amino acids. Germline V lookup: CDR1 SQVTM, CDR2 ANQGSEA.

This clone has more than one count but fewer than ten. This chain connects TRBV7-2 to TRBJ1-6; 7 bases are a match to TRBD1. The CDR3 runs to 15 residues. V dropped 3 bases and J dropped 14; count of bases not matched to a gene: 13. Germline CDR1 SGHTA, CDR2 FQGNSA. The CDR3 nucleotides read TGTGCCAGCAGCTTCCCGAGGGGACAGTCTCGGTCCCTCCACTTT. Its translation: CASSFPRGQSRSLHF.

This clone was observed a handful of times. The J gene is TRBJ1-1, the V gene TRBV7-9; the D gene is possibly TRBD1 (5 bases). Between the trimmed V and J ends, which lost 5 bases and 4 bases, there was a span of 17 bases. Germline lookup yields CDR1 SEHNR and CDR2 FQNEAQ (reference sequence). The CDR3 consists of 15 residues. The CDR3 loop is CASSALYTGGTEAFF. CDR3 nucleotides: TGTGCCAGCAGCGCGTTATACACCGGGGGCACTGAAGCTTTCTTT. The whole variable domain, remainder taken from reference TRBV7-9 and TRBJ1-1, is DTGVSQNPRHKITKRGQNVTFRCDPISEHNRLYWYRQTLGQGPEFLTYFQNEAQLEKSRLLSDRFSAERPKGSFSTLEIQRTEQGDSAMYLCASSALYTGGTEAFFGQGTRLTVV.

This clone turned up a few times. The V and J genes are TRBV4-2 and TRBJ1-3, with 7 bases lining up with TRBD1. This CDR3 is built from 17 residues. The V gene's germline CDR1 is LGHNA and CDR2 YNFKEQ. Losses at the gene ends were 3 bases for V and 2 bases for J; bases not matched to a gene: 10. Here the CDR3 DNA reads TGTGCCAGCAGCCACGGCCTTATTGACAGGGCTGGAAACACCATATATTTT. This codes for CASSHGLIDRAGNTIYF.

This clone has just a few counts. This chain joins TRBV13 and TRBJ1-4; D perhaps matches TRBD1 (5 bases). The germline V gene encodes CDR1 PRHDT and CDR2 FYEKMQ (reference sequence). The V end was cut by 0 bases, the J end by 6 bases, with 8 bases between. This CDR3 contains 14 residues. The CDR3 is CASSLGGADEKLFF. CDR3 coding DNA: TGTGCCAGCAGCTTAGGAGGGGCTGATGAAAAACTGTTTTTT.

This clone appeared a few times. The chain carries TRBV6-6 and TRBJ1-6, with D perhaps TRBD1 (6 bases). CDR1 and CDR2 (germline): MNHNY, SVGAGI (reference sequence). Deletions cut 7 bases from V and 8 bases from J, with 15 bases between. This CDR3 is 14 amino acids long. DNA for the CDR3: TGTGCCAGCACCGAACGGACAGTAGATTCACCCCTCCACTTT. Translated, it gives CASTERTVDSPLHF.

This clone has only a few counts. The chain recombines TRBV7-6 with TRBJ2-3; perhaps TRBD1 as D (6 bases). V was trimmed by 7 bases and J by 4 bases, leaving 15 bases between them. CDR1 is SGHVS, CDR2 FNYEAQ, per germline. CDR3 length: 14 residues. The CDR3 region has the DNA TGTGCCAGCACCACGAGAACAGGGCCAGATACGCAGTATTTT. This gives the protein CASTTRTGPDTQYF. The full variable domain, in which reference TRBV7-6 and TRBJ2-3 provide the parts outside the CDR3, is GAGVSQSPRYKVTKRGQDVALRCDPISGHVSLYWYRQALGQGPEFLTYFNYEAQQDKSGLPNDRFSAERPEGSISTLTIQRTEQRDSAMYRCASTTRTGPDTQYFGPGTRLTVL.

Worth noting for this clone: In the same sample, other DNA sequences code for this CDR3. The V and J genes are TRBV28 and TRBJ1-2; D unresolved. The CDR3 covers 11 residues. V was trimmed by 3 bases and J by 5 bases, leaving 4 bases between them. Germline CDR1 MDHEN, CDR2 SYDVKM. This chain's CDR3 is CASSLSYGYTF. The DNA of the CDR3 is TGTGCCAGCAGTTTGAGTTATGGCTACACCTTC.

The chain is built from TRBV6-5 and TRBJ2-1; D not certain. CDR1 and CDR2 (germline): MNHEY, SVGAGI. Trimming removed 0 bases at V and 7 bases at J, with 10 bases between. The CDR3 has 14 amino acids. For the CDR3, the DNA is TGTGCCAGCAGTTACTCGAGGTCCGCGAATGAGCAGTTCTTC. Translated, it gives CASSYSRSANEQFF.

The chain recombines TRBV10-1 with TRBJ2-5; either TRBD1 or TRBD2 may supply D (7 bases each). V shed 0 bases and J shed 4 bases, with 12 bases lying between them. From germline, CDR1 is WNHNN and CDR2 SYGVQD (reference sequence). The CDR3 is made up of 15 amino acids. The CDR3 region is CASSESRGGRETQYF. The CDR3 DNA sequence: TGCGCCAGCAGTGAGTCCAGGGGGGGCAGAGAGACCCAGTACTTC.

The genes are TRBV4-2 and TRBJ2-4; 14 positions agree with TRBD2. CDR3 length: 19 amino acids. CDR1 is LGHNA and CDR2 is YNFKEQ in the germline V gene. V was pared by 7 bases and J by 1 base, with 12 bases of the junction left unmatched. The CDR3 coding sequence is TGTGCCAGCATGGCTAGACTAGCGGGGGGGCCCAAGGCCAAAAACATTCAGTACTTC. It encodes CASMARLAGGPKAKNIQYF.

Only a few counts were recorded for this clone. The rearrangement links TRBV5-1 to TRBJ2-7, with 10 bases identical to TRBD1. This CDR3 has 14 residues. Germline lookup yields CDR1 SGHRS and CDR2 YFSETQ. Trimming cost V 4 bases and J 3 bases; bases outside gene matches: 4. The CDR3 nucleotides read TGCGCCAGCAGCCCGGACAGGGGGGTCTACGAGCAGTACTTC. Amino acids: CASSPDRGVYEQYF.